The 18 T cell receptor beta chains reported below all come from one sample, sequenced in a study of tumor and adjacent non-tumor tissue in lung cancer. Three rounds of nested PCR, following a modified ARM-PCR protocol, produced the TCRbeta library. One entry per CDR3 protein results from TCRdb running MiXCR on the multiplex PCR reads. The sample consists of about 200,000 distinct CDR3 sequences, 70% to 75% of them appearing once. The template was RNA from unsorted bulk tissue. Sequenced input: lung tumor tissue. The origin of the receptors is a man in his 60s with non-small cell lung cancer.

As concerns this clonotype: It is likely a read error, because the conserved phenylalanine at the end of the CDR3 is missing. The genes are TRBV20-1 and TRBJ1-5; no definite D call. CDR3 size: 12 residues. Per germline, CDR1 DFQATT and CDR2 SNEGSKA (reference sequence). CDR3: CSGGGINQLQHV. As DNA, the CDR3 is TGCAGTGGAGGAGGGATAAATCAGCTCCAGCATGTT.

This clonotype was seen only once. Relative to the germline gene, one junction end is altered; a read error may explain this. V and J are TRBV6-1 and TRBJ2-2; maybe TRBD2 (6 bases). The germline V gene encodes CDR1 MNHNS and CDR2 SASEGT. The CDR3 covers 14 residues. CDR3 loop: CASSRDWGPGELFF. CDR3 in DNA: TGTGCCAGTAGCCGGGACTGGGGACCCGGGGAGCTGTTCTTT.

Regarding this clonotype: This may stem from a read error, because a much larger clone lies one nucleotide away. This chain links TRBV20-1 with TRBJ2-7; D may be TRBD1 (5 bases). The CDR3 has 13 residues. CDR1 and CDR2 (germline): DFQATT, SNEGSKA (reference sequence). V lost 5 bases and J 7 bases, leaving 18 bases between the germline ends. Here the CDR3 reads CSAGADKTAEQYF. The CDR3 coding sequence is TGCAGTGCTGGGGCGGACAAGACTGCTGAGCAGTACTTC.

The chain is built from TRBV7-8 and TRBJ1-5, with D maybe TRBD1 (5 bases). V gave up 5 bases and J gave up 0 bases, with 11 bases separating them. The CDR3 covers 15 residues. The germline gives CDR1 SGHVS, CDR2 FQNEAQ. CDR3 residues: CASSVGRDSNQPQHF. The CDR3 DNA reads as TGTGCCAGCAGCGTGGGCAGGGATAGCAATCAGCCCCAGCATTTT.

This clonotype was seen just once. Without the conserved terminal phenylalanine or tryptophan, this CDR3 likely stems from a read error. V is TRBV11-2 and J is TRBJ2-3; 7 bases fit TRBD2. The CDR3 totals 15 residues. Germline V gene data show CDR1 as SGHAT and CDR2 as FQNNGV. CDR3 in DNA: TGTGCCAGCAGCTTGTGGACTAGATCGCCAGATAGGCAGTATTAT. Its protein product is CASSLWTRSPDRQYY.

This clonotype turned up a few times. The chain carries TRBV20-1 and TRBJ2-5, with D maybe TRBD1 (5 bases). CDR3 length: 13 residues. V lost 6 bases and J lost 1, with 12 bases in between. Germline V CDR1 and CDR2: DFQATT, SNEGSKA (reference sequence). As DNA, the CDR3 is TGCAGTGCCCTACGAGACAGCCAAGAGACCCAGTACTTC. Protein sequence: CSALRDSQETQYF.

This clonotype occurred many times. V and J are TRBV4-1 and TRBJ2-2; 9 positions agree with TRBD1. CDR3 size: 17 residues. Germline V gene lookup returns CDR1 MGHRA and CDR2 YSYEKL. The V segment lost 1 base and the J segment 7 bases; nucleotides outside the gene matches: 10. The CDR3 region is CASSQVVTGGYGGELFF. The CDR3, as DNA: TGCGCCAGCAGCCAAGTTGTGACAGGGGGGTACGGCGGGGAGCTGTTTTTT.

Concerning this clonotype itself: With a much larger clone just one base away, this may be a read error. V usage is TRBV12-3 or TRBV12-4 and J usage is TRBJ2-3; D may be TRBD2 (5 bases). The CDR3 sequence is 14 residues long. The chain's CDR3 is CASRSGIHTDTHYF. The CDR3 bases are TGTGCCAGCAGATCCGGGATCCACACAGATACGCACTATTTT.

Note on this clonotype: This may come from a read error, since a much larger clone is one base off. CDR3 nucleotides: TGCAGTGCTAGGGTCTCCGGGACAGTGAAAGCCTTC. Translated: CSARVSGTVKAF. The V gene is TRBV20-1, the J gene TRBJ1-2; TRBD1 aligns across 7 bases. The CDR3 totals 12 residues. The germline V gene has CDR1 DFQATT and CDR2 SNEGSKA (reference sequence).

A note on this clonotype: A much more abundant neighbour one base away suggests this may be a read error. The chain carries TRBV6-6 and TRBJ1-3; D is uncertain. The CDR3 has 15 amino acids. CDR1 and CDR2 from the germline V gene are MNHNY and SVGAGI (reference sequence). V lost 4 bases to trimming and J lost 0 bases, with 10 bases between them. The CDR3 bases are TGTGCCAGCAGTTTCGGCAGAAGCTCTGGAAACACCATATATTTT. Its translation is CASSFGRSSGNTIYF.

The gene calls are TRBV7-3 and TRBJ2-7; no clear D. The V gene's germline CDR1 is SGHTA and CDR2 FQGTGA. The CDR3 has 15 residues. V was clipped by 6 bases and J by 1 base, with 16 bases between them. As DNA, the CDR3 is TGTGCCAGCAGATTAGACGGAACCAGTTCCTACGAGCAGTACTTC. Translation gives CASRLDGTSSYEQYF.

J is TRBJ1-6 and V is TRBV5-6; tentative D call: TRBD1 (5 bases). The CDR3 totals 16 residues. Germline CDR1 is SGHDT and CDR2 is YYEEEE. V lost 4 bases and J lost 9, with 20 bases in between. CDR3 in amino acids: CASSEHRLGGISPLHF. The CDR3 DNA follows: TGTGCCAGCAGCGAACACCGACTTGGGGGGATTTCACCCCTCCACTTT.

This rearrangement joins TRBV28 to TRBJ2-7, with TRBD2 matching over 8 bases. Germline loops: CDR1 MDHEN, CDR2 SYDVKM. The V gene end was trimmed by 1 base and the J gene end by 3 bases; junction bases not matched to a gene: 11. CDR3 length: 17 amino acids. The CDR3 protein is CASSLFGTSWRLYEQYF. The CDR3 nucleotides are TGTGCCAGCAGTTTATTTGGGACTAGTTGGAGACTCTACGAGCAGTACTTC.

This sequence joins TRBV12-3 or TRBV12-4 and TRBJ1-5, with D tentatively TRBD1 (6 bases). Trimming removed 6 bases from V and 4 bases from J, with 13 bases in between. The CDR3 covers 14 residues. Here the CDR3 DNA reads TGTGCCAGCAGCCTACAGGGAGGTAATCAGCCCCAGCATTTT. This gives the protein CASSLQGGNQPQHF.

This clonotype is a singleton in its sample. An end of the junction does not agree with germline; a read error may underlie this. The CDR3: CSSSYSVETQPHHF. The CDR3 region has the DNA TGTTCCAGCAGTTACTCGGTAGAGACTCAGCCCCATCATTTT. This chain links TRBV6-2 or TRBV6-3 with TRBJ1-5; no definite D call. Germline lookup yields CDR1 MNHEY and CDR2 SVGEGT. The CDR3 extends over 14 amino acids.

The chain couples TRBV6-6 to TRBJ1-1; maybe TRBD1 (5 bases). Germline CDR1 MNHNY, CDR2 SVGAGI (reference sequence). The CDR3 has 14 residues. V gave up 2 bases and J gave up 2 bases, with 9 bases separating them. In nucleotides, the CDR3 is TGTGCCAGCAGTTACAGGGGAACTAACACTGAAGCTTTCTTT. It encodes CASSYRGTNTEAFF.

This clonotype has a handful of counts. This rearrangement joins TRBV5-8 to TRBJ2-1; D is perhaps TRBD1 (6 bases). Trimming pared 6 bases from V and 6 bases from J, leaving 22 bases between. The CDR3 is 16 amino acids. Germline V gene lookup returns CDR1 SGHTS and CDR2 YDEGEE. This CDR3 reads CASTAPRGQRINEQFF. CDR3 nucleotides: TGTGCCAGCACCGCTCCTCGGGGACAAAGGATCAATGAGCAGTTCTTC.

Notes on this clonotype: The conserved phenylalanine or tryptophan is not found at the CDR3 terminus, so this likely reflects a read error. The gene calls are TRBV20-1 and TRBJ1-5; no firm D call. The CDR3 runs 14 residues. V lost 6 bases to trimming and J lost 3 bases, with 15 bases between them. Per the germline V gene, CDR1 is DFQATT and CDR2 is SNEGSKA (reference sequence). CDR3 bases: TGCAGTGCCCTCGCGGGTCAGGTCAATCAGCCCCAGCATTCT. It is translated as CSALAGQVNQPQHS.